Below are 30 T cell receptor beta chains sequenced from a single sample in a study of blood T cell repertoires in COVID-19. TCRdb keeps only in-frame clones here, not all; method: immunoSEQ multiplex PCR. The data hold 100,000 or so clones, with about 90% observed a single time. Sequenced: peripheral blood. The receptors come from a man aged 50 or older with acute or convalescent COVID-19.

The V gene is TRBV6-5, the J gene TRBJ1-5; D not resolved. Germline values: CDR1 MNHEY, CDR2 SVGAGI. This CDR3 is 11 amino acids long. The ends were cut back, 5 bases at V and 10 bases at J, with 9 bases in the middle. Here the CDR3 reads CASSPSGPQHF. CDR3 bases: TGTGCCAGCAGTCCCTCTGGCCCCCAGCATTTT.

This clone was detected once. V and J are TRBV6-1 and TRBJ1-1, with 8 bases matching TRBD1. There are 19 residues in the CDR3. The J segment lost 5 bases and the V segment lost 4 bases, leaving 21 bases of the junction unmatched. CDR1 MNHNS and CDR2 SASEGT come from the germline V gene. Here the CDR3 DNA reads TGTGCCAGCAGTGCCCGGCGGGCAGGGGGCGGTTCACTAGGTACTGAAGCTTTCTTT. Its translation: CASSARRAGGGSLGTEAFF.

This chain joins TRBV18 and TRBJ1-3; 11 nucleotides line up with TRBD1. With 1 base clipped from V and 4 bases from J, the junction kept 3 bases outside the gene matches. There are 16 residues in the CDR3. The germline V gene has CDR1 KGHSH and CDR2 LQKENI. CDR3 sequence: CASSPLDRGPGNTIYF. In nucleotides, the CDR3 is TGTGCCAGCTCACCACTGGACAGGGGGCCGGGAAACACCATATATTTT.

The chain has TRBV3-1 (or the pseudogene TRBV3-2) and TRBJ1-2; maybe TRBD1 (5 bases). CDR1 and CDR2 from the germline V gene are LGHDT and YNNKEL (reference sequence). V lost 2 bases and J 1 base, leaving 8 bases between the germline ends. The CDR3 has 14 residues. The DNA of the CDR3 is TGTGCCAGCAGCCAACTAGGGGTTAACTATGGCTACACCTTC. This sequence encodes CASSQLGVNYGYTF.

This chain joins TRBV7-9 and TRBJ1-2; tentative D call: TRBD1 (5 bases). This CDR3 has 15 amino acids. Per germline, CDR1 SEHNR and CDR2 FQNEAQ (reference sequence). The germline V and J ends were trimmed by 5 bases and 7 bases, with 20 bases remaining between them. The CDR3 region has the DNA TGTGCCAGCAGCCTGGGGGGGACCCGGCCGGCTGGCTACACCTTC. It codes for CASSLGGTRPAGYTF.

This clone was detected once. DNA for the CDR3: TGTGCCAGCAGCCAAGATCGCGGCGGGAATAATTCACCCCTCCACTTT. As protein: CASSQDRGGNNSPLHF. V and J are TRBV4-2 and TRBJ1-6; D gene unclear. This CDR3 region has 16 residues. Deletions cut 0 bases from V and 5 bases from J, with 11 bases between. CDR1 and CDR2 from the germline V gene are LGHNA and YNFKEQ.

The chain couples TRBV2 to TRBJ1-5; 11 nucleotides match TRBD1. Trimming took 6 bases from V and 0 from J; bases not matched to a gene: 4. Germline-derived CDR1 and CDR2 are SNHLY and FYNNEI. The CDR3 has 16 residues. The CDR3 DNA is TGTGCCAGCAGAAAGGACAGGGGGCTTAGCAATCAGCCCCAGCATTTT. Protein product: CASRKDRGLSNQPQHF.

This chain links TRBV11-3 with TRBJ2-1; 9 bases line up with TRBD1. V was clipped by 0 bases and J by 0 bases; unmatched bases: 6. Per the germline V gene, CDR1 is SGHNT and CDR2 is YENEEA. The CDR3 has 18 amino acids. The CDR3 DNA sequence: TGTGCCAGCAGCTTAGAAGACAGGGGGTACAGCTCCTACAATGAGCAGTTCTTC. Translation gives CASSLEDRGYSSYNEQFF.

The V and J genes are TRBV19 and TRBJ1-5, with 10 bases fitting TRBD1. CDR1 and CDR2 (germline): LNHDA, SQIVND (reference sequence). The trim removed 4 bases at V and 4 bases at J, leaving 10 bases unmatched. This CDR3 comprises 17 residues. The CDR3 DNA reads TGTGCCAGTAGTACATGGGGGACAGGGGATTGGAATCAGCCCCAGCATTTT. It codes for CASSTWGTGDWNQPQHF. Variable domain in full (rest from reference TRBV19 and TRBJ1-5): DGGITQSPKYLFRKEGQNVTLSCEQNLNHDAMYWYRQDPGQGLRLIYYSQIVNDFQKGDIAEGYSVSREKKESFPLTVTSAQKNPTAFYLCASSTWGTGDWNQPQHFGDGTRLSIL.

The chain uses TRBV27 and TRBJ1-6; a possible D gene is TRBD1 (5 bases). This CDR3 region has 13 residues. Germline V CDR1 and CDR2: MNHEY, SMNVEV (reference sequence). V was cut by 5 bases and J by 7 bases, with 9 bases left in between. In DNA form, the CDR3 reads TGTGCCAGCAGTGCCCGGGGGAATTCACCCCTCCACTTT. Translation gives CASSARGNSPLHF.

J is TRBJ2-7 and V is TRBV6-5, with D uncertain. The CDR3 runs 14 residues. Trimming shortened V by 4 bases and J by 3 bases, and 13 bases separated the two germline ends. Germline V gives CDR1 MNHEY, CDR2 SVGAGI. The DNA of the CDR3 is TGTGCCAGCAGTTTTCAAAAATTACACTACGAGCAGTACTTC. Amino acids: CASSFQKLHYEQYF.

V gene TRBV6-2 or TRBV6-3 combines with J gene TRBJ1-1; unclear D gene. The CDR3 length is 14 residues. Germline-derived CDR1 and CDR2 are MNHEY and SVGEGT. V lost 0 bases to trimming and J lost 0 bases, with 5 bases between them. The CDR3 region is CASSYSTVNTEAFF. CDR3 nucleotide sequence: TGTGCCAGCAGTTACTCAACAGTGAACACTGAAGCTTTCTTT.

The rearrangement joins TRBV5-1 to TRBJ1-1; no clear D gene. Germline CDR1 reads SGHRS; CDR2 reads YFSETQ. V lost 2 bases, J lost 3 bases, and 11 bases lay in between. The CDR3 is 14 residues long. The CDR3 nucleotides read TGCGCCAGCAGCTTAAGTTTCCGGGACACTGAAGCTTTCTTT. Translated, it gives CASSLSFRDTEAFF.

In the case of this clone: The same CDR3 can be traced to other DNA sequences in this sample. The chain uses TRBV27 and TRBJ1-2; D is possibly TRBD1 (5 bases). The CDR3 runs 12 residues. V lost 2 bases and J 7 bases, leaving 8 bases between the germline ends. CDR1 is MNHEY, CDR2 SMNVEV, per germline (reference sequence). The CDR3 spells CASSLAGRGYTF. CDR3 coding DNA: TGTGCCAGCAGTTTAGCGGGACGTGGCTACACCTTC.

This clone was detected only once. CDR3 amino acids: CASSRGSNTGELFF. In nucleotides, the CDR3 is TGTGCCAGCAGCCGGGGTAGTAACACCGGGGAGCTGTTTTTT. The chain uses TRBV28 and TRBJ2-2; maybe TRBD2 (5 bases). The V gene's germline CDR1 is MDHEN and CDR2 SYDVKM. Trimming took off 6 bases at V and 2 bases at J, with 10 bases between the two ends. This CDR3 region has 14 residues. The full variable domain, with the rest looked up from reference TRBV28 and TRBJ2-2, is DVKVTQSSRYLVKRTGEKVFLECVQDMDHENMFWYRQDPGLGLRLIYFSYDVKMKEKGDIPEGYSVSREKKERFSLILESASTNQTSMYLCASSRGSNTGELFFGEGSRLTVL.

This chain uses TRBV5-4 with TRBJ1-1; TRBD1 matches at 9 bases. Germline lookup yields CDR1 SGHNT and CDR2 YYREEE (reference sequence). The junction had 4 bases not matched to a gene; V was cut back by 4 bases and J by 0 bases. The CDR3 has 15 amino acids. CDR3 DNA: TGTGCCAGCAGCCCAGGACAGGGGTTGAACACTGAAGCTTTCTTT. This gives the protein CASSPGQGLNTEAFF.

The CDR3 reads CASSFGADLDTEAFF. As DNA, the CDR3 is TGTGCCAGCAGTTTTGGGGCAGACCTGGACACTGAAGCTTTCTTT. V gene TRBV28 combines with J gene TRBJ1-1, with a tentative D call TRBD1 (5 bases). Germline V gene data show CDR1 as MDHEN and CDR2 as SYDVKM. The CDR3 runs to 15 residues. V was clipped by 3 bases and J by 3 bases, with 14 bases between them.

The chain employs TRBV14 and TRBJ1-1, with TRBD1 as a possible D gene (5 bases). V lost 1 base and J lost 4, with 16 bases in between. The CDR3 covers 16 residues. The germline V gene encodes CDR1 SGHDN and CDR2 FVKESK. CDR3 sequence reads: CASSQVGGRPITEAFF. The CDR3, as DNA: TGTGCCAGCAGCCAAGTCGGGGGACGGCCTATCACTGAAGCTTTCTTT.

The V call is TRBV28, the J call TRBJ1-5, with unresolved D. The V and J ends lost 6 bases and 0 bases respectively, with 15 bases between them. CDR3 length: 16 amino acids. Germline V gene lookup returns CDR1 MDHEN and CDR2 SYDVKM. CDR3 region: CASSRPAGYSNQPQHF. The DNA for the CDR3 is TGTGCCAGCAGCCGCCCGGCCGGGTATAGCAATCAGCCCCAGCATTTT.

This chain uses TRBV6-6 with TRBJ2-1, with D perhaps TRBD2 (6 bases). The V end lost 5 bases, the J end lost 2 bases, and 13 bases lay between the germline ends. CDR1 and CDR2 from the germline V gene are MNHNY and SVGAGI (reference sequence). The CDR3 contains 15 residues. The CDR3 is CASSALATTYNEQFF. CDR3 DNA: TGTGCCAGCAGTGCACTAGCAACGACCTACAATGAGCAGTTCTTC.

The rearrangement joins TRBV6-6 to TRBJ1-5; D possibly corresponds to TRBD1 (6 bases). Trimming left V 6 bases short and J 0 bases short, with 12 bases between. The germline CDR1 and CDR2 sequences are MNHNY and SVGAGI (reference sequence). The CDR3 runs 15 residues. In DNA, the CDR3 is TGTGCCAGCAGCTGGACAGATAATAGCAATCAGCCCCAGCATTTT. It codes for CASSWTDNSNQPQHF.

V gene TRBV27 combines with J gene TRBJ1-2, with 8 bases aligning to TRBD1. Looked up from germline, CDR1 is MNHEY and CDR2 is SMNVEV (reference sequence). CDR3 size: 13 residues. With 5 bases clipped from V and 4 bases from J, the junction kept 3 bases outside the gene matches. CDR3 amino acids: CASSGGQGYGYTF. CDR3 coding DNA: TGTGCCAGCAGTGGCGGACAGGGCTATGGCTACACCTTC.

This chain links TRBV5-6 with TRBJ2-1; D call uncertain. V lost 0 bases, J lost 8 bases, and 12 bases lay in between. Germline assignment: CDR1 SGHDT and CDR2 YYEEEE. This CDR3 comprises 14 residues. Written as DNA, the CDR3 is TGTGCCAGCAGCTTGGGGTTTGGGCAGCATGAGCAGTTCTTC. This codes for CASSLGFGQHEQFF. The full variable domain, rest sourced from reference TRBV5-6 and TRBJ2-1, is DAGVTQSPTHLIKTRGQQVTLRCSPKSGHDTVSWYQQALGQGPQFIFQYYEEEERQRGNFPDRFSGHQFPNYSSELNVNALLLGDSALYLCASSLGFGQHEQFFGPGTRLTVL.

The J gene is TRBJ2-2, the V gene TRBV19; TRBD2 agrees at 8 bases. CDR1 is LNHDA, CDR2 SQIVND, per germline (reference sequence). V dropped 8 bases and J dropped 4; count of bases not matched to a gene: 6. The CDR3 loop spans 14 amino acids. The CDR3 spells CASWSSGFTGELFF. The CDR3 nucleotides read TGTGCCAGTTGGTCTAGCGGGTTCACCGGGGAGCTGTTTTTT.

This clone was observed a single time. The V gene is TRBV3-1 (or the pseudogene TRBV3-2), the J gene TRBJ2-5; a possible D gene is TRBD1 (6 bases). The CDR3 loop spans 15 amino acids. The V end lost 6 bases, the J end lost 7 bases, and 21 bases lay between the germline ends. From germline, CDR1 is LGHDT and CDR2 YNNKEL (reference sequence). CDR3 coding DNA: TGTGCCAGCAGTGCACAGGGAACCCTTGTGGCGACCCAGTACTTC. Translating gives CASSAQGTLVATQYF.

The chain carries TRBV3-1 (or the pseudogene TRBV3-2) and TRBJ2-1, with a tentative D call TRBD1 (6 bases). The CDR3 loop spans 13 amino acids. Germline V gene sequence: CDR1 LGHDT, CDR2 YNNKEL (reference sequence). V lost 7 bases, J lost 6 bases, and 13 bases lay in between. The CDR3: CASKDVDSNEQFF. CDR3 DNA sequence: TGTGCCAGCAAGGACGTGGACAGCAATGAGCAGTTCTTC.

The CDR3 sequence: CASSSLTGGDYGYTF. CDR3 DNA: TGTGCCAGCAGTTCCCTGACAGGGGGCGACTATGGCTACACCTTC. The genes are TRBV28 and TRBJ1-2; 10 bases agree with TRBD1. This CDR3 comprises 15 residues. The V and J ends lost 4 bases and 3 bases, in that order; junction bases with no gene match: 5. Germline CDR1 and CDR2: MDHEN and SYDVKM.

This rearrangement joins TRBV4-2 to TRBJ1-5; TRBD1 matches at 7 bases. Trimming cost V 4 bases and J 6 bases; bases outside gene matches: 6. The CDR3 runs 14 residues. Germline-derived CDR1 and CDR2 are LGHNA and YNFKEQ. CDR3 loop: CASSPGQVGQPQHF. CDR3 nucleotides: TGTGCCAGCAGCCCCGGACAGGTCGGTCAGCCCCAGCATTTT.

J is TRBJ2-2 and V is TRBV9, with 13 bases fitting TRBD2. Germline lookup yields CDR1 SGDLS and CDR2 YYNGEE. V was clipped by 4 bases and J by 5 bases; unmatched bases: 8. The CDR3 has 17 amino acids. This CDR3 is CASSLGLAGSATGELFF. CDR3 DNA: TGTGCCAGCAGCCTGGGACTAGCGGGGAGCGCTACCGGGGAGCTGTTTTTT.

The chain links TRBV7-3 to TRBJ2-3; TRBD1 might be the D (5 bases). The CDR3 runs to 14 residues. Trimming removed 3 bases from V and 2 bases from J, with 9 bases in between. Germline lookup yields CDR1 SGHTA and CDR2 FQGTGA. CDR3 protein: CASSLSGHTDTQYF. CDR3 in DNA: TGTGCCAGCAGCTTGTCAGGGCACACAGATACGCAGTATTTT.